This TCR beta chain was found in a study of CD8 T cells in ankylosing spondylitis. The study, taken as a whole, reports: Within ankylosing spondylitis blood, a TCR beta motif made up of seven or eight highly homologous variants appeared to be characteristic.

TCRdb re-called the 5' RACE reads with MiXCR, one entry per CDR3 protein. The table lists about 750,000 distinct CDR3 sequences, 15% to 20% of them singletons. The V end was cut by 0 bases, the J end by 1 base, with 16 bases between. The CDR3 has 18 amino acids. Germline V gene lookup returns CDR1 SGHRS and CDR2 YFSETQ. Regarding this clonotype: Its target is unknown.

Sequenced material: blood, either unsorted or a sorted T cell fraction (not recorded which). The V and J genes are TRBV5-1 and TRBJ2-2; D possibly corresponds to TRBD2 (5 bases). This TCR was sampled from a male donor with ankylosing spondylitis. CDR3 loop: CASSLARRRVWNTGELFF. CDR3 in DNA: TGCGCCAGCAGCTTGGCTCGCCGGCGGGTTTGGAACACCGGGGAGCTGTTTTTT. Drawing the rest from reference TRBV5-1 and TRBJ2-2, the complete variable domain is KAGVTQTPRYLIKTRGQQVTLSCSPISGHRSVSWYQQTPGQGLQFLFEYFSETQRNKGNFPGRFSGRQFSNSRSEMNVSTLELGDSALYLCASSLARRRVWNTGELFFGEGSRLTVL.